The text below deals with one T cell receptor (beta chain). Its antigen is still unknown. Per-base qualities were not stored, and no clone one base away is much larger. The library was generated by 5' RACE. The run used an Illumina HiSeq 2500. A second PCR of 7 to 11 cycles was performed with a sample-barcoded 5' primer and a J-beta primer mix. A unique molecular identifier was introduced onto each TCR beta cDNA molecule by a template-switch 5' adaptor carrying 12 random nucleotides. Each sample yielded at least 2.5 million CDR3-containing paired-end reads. First-strand cDNA synthesis was performed from all RNA using the Mint cDNA synthesis kit, with priming by a TRBC-specific oligonucleotide. Following uracil-DNA glycosylase treatment, all cDNA underwent a first 18-cycle PCR with the universal primers M1SS and BC2_uni_R. The original methods were these. For normalization, 1 million high-quality reads were randomly selected from each sample, with every read carrying a distinct molecular identifier. Instead of being binned into consensus sequences, reads that shared molecular identifiers were thrown out. CDR3 identification, clonotype clustering and error correction used MiTCR with a Q25 quality threshold and the strictest error-elimination algorithm. A nonparametric unseen species model with Euler transformation was used to estimate a lower bound on total TCR beta diversity. The public sequencing data were trimmed at Q25 with fastp and processed into clonotypes with MiXCR by TCRdb, which kept only in-frame beta chains. All rows with the same CDR3 protein become a single entry with the most common DNA and genes. In this record, the V and J calls reflect TCRdb's handling and not the investigators' own analysis. The sample contains around 780,000 distinct CDR3 sequences, roughly 24% of them found a single time. The top ten hold around 3% of the sample.

The roughly 39 donors, aged about 6 to 95 years, were systemically healthy Caucasian individuals from Russia. Each donor gave about 9.8 milliliters of peripheral blood, drawn into EDTA-treated Vacutainer tubes. Ficoll-Paque density-gradient centrifugation was used to isolate PBMCs, with at least 6.5 million per sample. Total RNA was extracted from PBMCs with Trizol reagent, with at least 6 micrograms obtained per sample. For every donor, flow cytometry on a PBMC aliquot measured the percentage of naive CD45RAhigh/CD27high T cells. In the germline V gene, CDR1 corresponds to WSHSY and CDR2 to SAAADI. The CDR3 numbers 13 residues from cysteine through phenylalanine. The read is trimmed to its CDR3 DNA, 39 bases read in frame from base 1. A distance of 7 bases separates the germline ends of V and J, which lose 4 bases and 1 base respectively. This entry belongs to a study of blood T cells in healthy people across ages (dated by TCRdb to 2014 to 2015). As for the study more broadly: In model experiments, template switching captured about one uniquely barcoded TCR beta cDNA molecule for every two T cells. The study measured age-related changes in TCR beta repertoire diversity using deep sequencing normalized with unique cDNA molecular identifiers. Four age groups were formed from the donors: young (average approximately 15 years), middle-aged (more than 35), aged (approximately 60) and long-lived (less than 85). Using the same blood draw, the study looked at two additional independent replicas of 1 million unique cDNA reads for two donors, one aged 18 to 30 and the other aged 80 or older.

What the study reported, not specific to this receptor: Compared with the aged group, more naive CD4+ T cells, fewer expanded clones and increased TCR diversity were shown by the long-lived group, suggesting age selection. The CMV infection status of donors was not known, potentially confounding age-related changes in expanded clonotypes. Total diversity estimates from one million sequenced T cells were considered lower bounds and underestimates. As age increased, observed TCR beta diversity per million T cells dropped in a roughly linear way, and a significant reduction was already evident by age around 41. A strong correlation was found between observed TCR beta diversity and the percentage of naive T cells measured by flow cytometry. Conclusive comparison of naive and antigen-experienced compartments was prevented by the profiling of bulk unsorted PBMCs.

The sample was also linked to a second study, of T cells of mothers and their children. As the second paper documents: Nine systemically healthy Caucasian individuals served as donors, namely three mothers together with their six children. cDNA synthesis consumed the entire amount of extracted RNA, loaded at around 1.4 ug RNA in each 15 ul reaction. In the second PCR, sample barcodes and 2-4 random nucleotides were introduced via the M1S primer. Each mother yielded over 9 million TCR beta CDR3 reads and each child about 3 million reads. Thymic selection similarly shapes TCR recombination output in related and unrelated pairs, with minor effect from inherited differences. Normalized repertoire overlap was always slightly but never significantly higher in related than unrelated mother-child pairs. No persistent microchimeric T cell clones were found, with a detection sensitivity of 85 to 100 clones per million clonotypes. To look for features that set related mother-child pairs apart from unrelated individuals, the researchers ran deep NGS to compare the TCR beta repertoires of mothers and children. The mean age was around 40 +/- 4 years for the mothers and roughly 10 +/- 4 years for the children. Libraries were sequenced on Illumina HiSeq 2000 with 100+100 nt paired-end reads after adapter ligation with NEBNext reagents. To avoid cross-contamination, the mother libraries and the child libraries were prepared a month apart and sequenced in separate runs. For each donor, somewhere between roughly 500,000 and 2,100,000 distinct TCR beta clonotypes were identified. Naive TCR beta clonotypes were estimated from low-frequency clonotypes matched to each donor's FACS-determined naive share, without sorting.

Here the chain combines TRBV10-2 and TRBJ1-1; TRBD1 is a possible D gene, resting on 6 matching bases. This TCR was recovered from a boy younger than 18 in good health. Material for sequencing was blood. At the DNA level, the sequence is TGCGCCAGCAGTGGACAGGAGAACACTGAAGCTTTCTTT. Its protein is CASSGQENTEAFF.